The 9 T cell receptor beta chains below were found in one sample sequenced in a study of identical twins. Each CDR3 protein is one row after TCRdb ran MiXCR on the 5' RACE reads. The sample holds about 530,000 distinct CDR3 sequences, nearly 15% seen once. The sample was also reused in another study, on yellow fever vaccine responses in identical twins.

The sequenced sample was CD4+ T cells sorted from blood. The receptor set was obtained from a young woman in good health.

This clonotype was picked up many times. The rearrangement uses TRBV15 and TRBJ2-1; tentatively, D is TRBD2 (6 bases). The length of the CDR3 is 15 residues. Germline-derived CDR1 and CDR2 are LNHNV and YYDKDF (reference sequence). V was shortened by 0 bases and J by 0 bases, with 6 bases between the two germline ends. CDR3 sequence (DNA): TGTGCCACCAGCAGAGAGCGGGGCTCCTACAATGAGCAGTTCTTC. This sequence encodes CATSRERGSYNEQFF.

This clonotype was observed a few times. The V call is TRBV2, the J call TRBJ1-5; D possibly corresponds to TRBD1 (5 bases). CDR1 and CDR2 from the germline V gene are SNHLY and FYNNEI. V was cut by 5 bases and J by 2 bases, with 13 bases left in between. The CDR3 runs to 15 residues. The DNA for the CDR3 is TGTGCCAGCAGTAATGCGGGGCAGGGCAATCAGCCCCAGCATTTT. Translating it yields CASSNAGQGNQPQHF.

The chain uses TRBV27 and TRBJ2-1; the match to TRBD2 covers 12 bases. The CDR3 extends over 15 amino acids. The V segment lost 6 bases and the J segment 9 bases; nucleotides outside the gene matches: 9. CDR1 and CDR2 (germline): MNHEY, SMNVEV (reference sequence). The CDR3: CASSKTSGSVSEQFF. CDR3 in DNA: TGTGCCAGCAGCAAGACTAGCGGGAGTGTCTCTGAGCAGTTCTTC.

The V and J genes are TRBV6-1 and TRBJ1-2; tentative D call: TRBD1 (5 bases). The ends were cut back, 7 bases at V and 5 bases at J, with 17 bases in the middle. Germline V gene lookup returns CDR1 MNHNS and CDR2 SASEGT. The CDR3 length is 14 residues. The CDR3 protein is CASTKRTGHYGYTF. In DNA form, the CDR3 reads TGTGCCAGCACCAAGCGCACAGGCCATTATGGCTACACCTTC.

For this clonotype: Compared with germline, one end of the junction differs, possibly owing to a read error. This sequence joins TRBV6-2 or TRBV6-3 and TRBJ2-6, with D possibly matching TRBD2 (5 bases). The germline V gene encodes CDR1 MNHEY and CDR2 SVGEGT. This CDR3 has 16 amino acids. CDR3 sequence reads: CASSSAGVSWANVLTF. The DNA for the CDR3 is TGTGCCAGCAGTTCCGCCGGGGTCTCTTGGGCCAACGTCCTGACTTTC.

This clonotype was seen more than once but under ten times. This chain links TRBV12-3 or TRBV12-4 with TRBJ2-7, with TRBD2 matching 15 bases. Unmatched junction bases numbered 5, after V lost 6 bases and J lost 5 bases. The CDR3 is 15 amino acids. The CDR3 bases are TGTGCCAGCAGCCCGGGACTAGCGGGAGGAAACGAGCAGTACTTC. Its protein product is CASSPGLAGGNEQYF.

The genes are TRBV12-3 or TRBV12-4 and TRBJ2-1; 10 bases fit TRBD2. The CDR3 has 14 amino acids. The J segment lost 7 bases and the V segment lost 1 base, leaving 1 base of the junction unmatched. DNA for the CDR3: TGTGCCAGCAGTTTAGTTAGCGGGAGGAATGAGCAGTTCTTC. Its translation: CASSLVSGRNEQFF.

This clonotype was seen many times. An end of the junction does not agree with germline; a read error may underlie this. The chain recombines TRBV5-1 with TRBJ1-6, with a tentative D call TRBD1 (6 bases). Germline V gene data show CDR1 as SGHRS and CDR2 as YFSETQ. The CDR3 runs 14 residues. CDR3 nucleotide sequence: TGTGCCAGCAGTTTGGAGGGGGGTAATTCACCCCTCCACTTT. Residues: CASSLEGGNSPLHF.

In this sample, this clonotype turned up a few times. The chain couples TRBV5-1 to TRBJ1-1; no firm D call. The CDR3 covers 15 residues. Germline CDR1 reads SGHRS; CDR2 reads YFSETQ. The V and J ends lost 0 bases and 4 bases respectively, with 13 bases between them. The CDR3 nucleotides read TGCGCCAGCAGCTTGGGTGGGCGTGAGATCACTGAAGCTTTCTTT. Its translation is CASSLGGREITEAFF.